These 30 T cell receptor beta chains originate from one sample sequenced in a study of blood T cell repertoires in COVID-19 (dated by TCRdb to about 2020). The library came from the immunoSEQ multiplex PCR assay. Held by TCRdb, this immuneACCESS table contains in-frame sequences only and omits some clones. Under half of the omission traces to an unresolved V gene where checked; the cause of the rest is unknown. The sample table records tens of thousands of clones; less than 85% of these occur just once. The biggest ten clones account for about 10% of the sample. The sample consisted of peripheral blood. These receptors originate from a human donor in a cohort sampled during active COVID-19.

The rearrangement uses TRBV7-2 and TRBJ2-7, with D uncertain. The CDR3 is 13 amino acids. The V end was cut by 1 base, the J end by 4 bases, with 8 bases between. Germline V gene sequence: CDR1 SGHTA, CDR2 FQGNSA. This CDR3 is CASSLDWAYEQYF. CDR3 in DNA: TGTGCCAGCAGCTTAGACTGGGCTTACGAGCAGTACTTC.

V gene TRBV4-3 combines with J gene TRBJ2-5, with 7 nucleotides matching TRBD1. V lost 0 bases and J lost 2; bases outside the gene matches: 6. This CDR3 spans 16 amino acids. CDR1 is LGHNA and CDR2 is YSLEER in the germline V gene. CDR3 sequence reads: CASSQENLGQQETQYF. The CDR3, as DNA: TGCGCCAGCAGCCAAGAAAATCTGGGACAGCAAGAGACCCAGTACTTC.

The chain couples TRBV30 to TRBJ2-6; D is perhaps TRBD1 (5 bases). CDR1 GTSNPN and CDR2 SVGIG come from the germline V gene (reference sequence). The V end was cut by 0 bases, the J end by 1 base, with 10 bases between. The CDR3 covers 16 residues. This CDR3 reads CAWSVSRASGANVLTF. For the CDR3, the DNA is TGTGCCTGGAGTGTGTCCAGGGCTTCTGGGGCCAACGTCCTGACTTTC. Looking up the rest from reference TRBV30 and TRBJ2-6 gives the full variable domain: SQTIHQWPATLVQPVGSPLSLECTVEGTSNPNLYWYRQAAGRGLQLLFYSVGIGQISSEVPQNLSASRPQDRQFILSSKKLLLSDSGFYLCAWSVSRASGANVLTFGAGSRLTVL.

The chain employs TRBV24-1 and TRBJ2-3; the match to TRBD2 covers 7 bases. J lost 2 bases, V lost 4 bases, and 8 bases had no gene match. CDR1 and CDR2 (germline): KGHDR, SFDVKD. The length of the CDR3 is 16 residues. The CDR3 loop is CATSEGGSLVTDTQYF. CDR3 nucleotide sequence: TGTGCCACCAGTGAGGGCGGGAGCCTTGTCACAGATACGCAGTATTTT.

This rearrangement joins TRBV5-4 to TRBJ1-5; TRBD1 aligns across 8 bases. After removal of 0 bases from V and 4 bases from J, the junction contained 3 bases not matched to a gene. CDR1 SGHNT and CDR2 YYREEE come from the germline V gene (reference sequence). The CDR3 sequence is 15 residues long. CDR3 nucleotides: TGTGCCAGCAGCTTGGACAGGGGGTCAAATCAGCCCCAGCATTTT. The encoded protein is CASSLDRGSNQPQHF.

The chain links TRBV7-6 to TRBJ1-1; TRBD1 is a possible D gene (6 bases). The length of the CDR3 is 13 residues. Germline assignment: CDR1 SGHVS and CDR2 FNYEAQ. Trimming removed 5 bases from V and 4 bases from J, with 11 bases in between. The CDR3 is CASSPLGGTEAFF. In DNA form, the CDR3 reads TGTGCCAGCAGCCCCCTAGGGGGCACTGAAGCTTTCTTT.

This sequence joins TRBV5-4 and TRBJ1-2, with D possibly matching TRBD1 (5 bases). V dropped 4 bases and J dropped 5 bases, with 15 bases sitting between them. Germline CDR1 is SGHNT and CDR2 is YYREEE (reference sequence). The CDR3 runs 14 residues. CDR3 residues: CASSPSGGQYGYTF. CDR3 nucleotide sequence: TGTGCCAGCAGCCCCTCCGGGGGTCAGTATGGCTACACCTTC. The whole variable domain, remainder taken from reference TRBV5-4 and TRBJ1-2, is ETGVTQSPTHLIKTRGQQVTLRCSSQSGHNTVSWYQQALGQGPQFIFQYYREEENGRGNFPPRFSGLQFPNYSSELNVNALELDDSALYLCASSPSGGQYGYTFGSGTRLTVV.

This clone showed up just a few times. CDR3 in DNA: TGTGCCAGCAGCAAGGAAGGCTTCACAGGGGGCGCACGCTATGGCTACACCTTC. Protein product: CASSKEGFTGGARYGYTF. The chain combines TRBV28 with TRBJ1-2, with 9 bases aligning to TRBD1. The CDR3 sequence is 18 residues long. Germline CDR1 and CDR2: MDHEN and SYDVKM. The trim removed 6 bases at V and 4 bases at J, leaving 18 bases unmatched.

The V and J genes are TRBV4-2 and TRBJ2-3; TRBD2 aligns across 9 bases. Unmatched junction bases numbered 7, after V lost 0 bases and J lost 6 bases. Per the germline V gene, CDR1 is LGHNA and CDR2 is YNFKEQ. The CDR3 sequence is 16 residues long. In DNA form, the CDR3 reads TGTGCCAGCAGCCAAGATCCCTTGCGGGGGGGGGATACGCAGTATTTT. Translating it yields CASSQDPLRGGDTQYF.

The chain uses TRBV10-2 and TRBJ2-2, with TRBD2 identical over 10 bases. Germline V lookup: CDR1 WSHSY, CDR2 SAAADI. The CDR3 runs to 15 residues. V shed 5 bases and J 6 bases; nucleotides not matched to a gene: 6. The CDR3 protein is CASSRLAGVSGELFF. The CDR3 DNA reads as TGCGCCAGCAGTCGGCTAGCGGGAGTATCCGGGGAGCTGTTTTTT.

V gene TRBV29-1 combines with J gene TRBJ1-5, with no clear D. CDR3 length: 12 residues. The V end lost 4 bases, the J end lost 0 bases, and 4 bases lay between the germline ends. CDR1 and CDR2 (germline): SQVTM, ANQGSEA. For the CDR3, the DNA is TGCAGCGTTGCTATTAGCAATCAGCCCCAGCATTTT. It codes for CSVAISNQPQHF.

The V call is TRBV10-2, the J call TRBJ1-2, with TRBD1 as a possible D gene (6 bases). Germline V gene data show CDR1 as WSHSY and CDR2 as SAAADI. The length of the CDR3 is 14 residues. V was cut by 6 bases and J by 4 bases, with 15 bases left in between. This chain's CDR3 is CASRDTGNVYGYTF. CDR3 coding DNA: TGCGCCAGCAGGGACACAGGGAATGTCTATGGCTACACCTTC.

The J gene is TRBJ2-1, the V gene TRBV4-3; D possibly corresponds to TRBD1 (5 bases). The CDR3 extends over 15 amino acids. Germline lookup yields CDR1 LGHNA and CDR2 YSLEER. V lost 3 bases, J lost 2 bases, and 11 bases lay in between. The DNA of the CDR3 is TGCGCCAGCAGCCACAGGGCAACCCCCTACAATGAGCAGTTCTTC. Encoded protein: CASSHRATPYNEQFF.

The J gene is TRBJ1-6, the V gene TRBV7-8, with D perhaps TRBD1 (6 bases). There are 15 residues in the CDR3. V was clipped by 1 base and J by 9 bases, with 13 bases between them. Germline CDR1 and CDR2: SGHVS and FQNEAQ. The chain's CDR3 is CASSLVAGVVSPLHF. The CDR3 nucleotides read TGTGCCAGCAGCTTAGTGGCAGGGGTGGTTTCACCCCTCCACTTT.

V gene TRBV10-3 combines with J gene TRBJ2-7, with D perhaps matching TRBD2 (6 bases). Germline values: CDR1 ENHRY, CDR2 SYGVKD. The CDR3 consists of 14 residues. V was shortened by 4 bases and J by 2 bases, with 12 bases between the two germline ends. The CDR3 region has the DNA TGTGCCATCAGTGCGGCTAGCGAGACCTACGAGCAGTACTTC. This sequence encodes CAISAASETYEQYF.

The chain carries TRBV5-1 and TRBJ2-7; TRBD2 might be the D (5 bases). CDR1 is SGHRS and CDR2 is YFSETQ in the germline V gene. Deletions cut 2 bases from V and 4 bases from J, with 10 bases between. This CDR3 has 13 amino acids. This CDR3 is CASSFTWEYEQYF. CDR3 DNA sequence: TGCGCCAGCAGCTTCACGTGGGAGTACGAGCAGTACTTC.

In the case of this clone: Other DNA sequences in the sample encode the same CDR3. This rearrangement joins TRBV6-5 to TRBJ2-5; possible D gene TRBD2, 5 bases. In germline, CDR1 is MNHEY, CDR2 SVGAGI. The CDR3 contains 13 residues. V was cut by 3 bases and J by 5 bases, with 10 bases left in between. As DNA, the CDR3 is TGTGCCAGCAGTTATGGCGGGTCGGAGACCCAGTACTTC. Amino acids: CASSYGGSETQYF.

The CDR3 here is CATSMDPGGAYEQYF. The CDR3, as DNA: TGTGCCACCAGCATGGACCCGGGGGGGGCGTACGAGCAGTACTTC. This chain joins TRBV15 and TRBJ2-7, with TRBD2 matching over 8 bases. The CDR3 covers 15 residues. The germline V gene encodes CDR1 LNHNV and CDR2 YYDKDF (reference sequence). Germline trimming cut 4 bases from V and 4 bases from J; bases unmatched to any gene: 9.

This clone appeared once. The DNA for the CDR3 is TGTGCCAGTAGTACGGGACATCTCTACAACACTGAAGCTTTCTTT. Translating it yields CASSTGHLYNTEAFF. The gene calls are TRBV19 and TRBJ1-1, with D possibly being TRBD1 (6 bases). V was clipped by 4 bases and J by 2 bases, with 14 bases between them. The CDR3 spans 15 residues. Germline V gene data show CDR1 as LNHDA and CDR2 as SQIVND (reference sequence). The complete variable domain, with remaining parts taken from reference TRBV19 and TRBJ1-1, reads DGGITQSPKYLFRKEGQNVTLSCEQNLNHDAMYWYRQDPGQGLRLIYYSQIVNDFQKGDIAEGYSVSREKKESFPLTVTSAQKNPTAFYLCASSTGHLYNTEAFFGQGTRLTVV.

The V gene is TRBV5-1, the J gene TRBJ2-5, with D possibly matching TRBD2 (5 bases). CDR3 length: 13 amino acids. Germline CDR1 is SGHRS and CDR2 is YFSETQ. Trimming took off 1 base at V and 5 bases at J, with 9 bases between the two ends. CDR3 sequence (DNA): TGCGCCAGCAGCTTGAGGAGGCGGGAGACCCAGTACTTC. It is translated as CASSLRRRETQYF.

The genes are TRBV25-1 and TRBJ1-5; D is unclear. The germline V gene encodes CDR1 MGHDK and CDR2 SYGVNS. The CDR3 has 18 amino acids. Trimming took off 9 bases at V and 4 bases at J, with 28 bases between the two ends. CDR3 sequence: CARPTPLRPSKRNQPQHF. The CDR3 DNA follows: TGTGCCAGACCGACGCCCCTCCGGCCCAGCAAGAGGAATCAGCCCCAGCATTTT.

V and J are TRBV12-3 or TRBV12-4 and TRBJ2-3; maybe TRBD1 (5 bases). V was clipped by 5 bases and J by 5 bases, with 11 bases between them. The CDR3 contains 13 residues. In DNA, the CDR3 is TGTGCCAGCAGTATCGGACAACGAGATACGCAGTATTTT. Translation gives CASSIGQRDTQYF.

As concerns this clone: This same CDR3 is encoded by further DNA sequences in the sample. This rearrangement joins TRBV19 to TRBJ2-1; D might be TRBD2 (7 bases). The germline V gene has CDR1 LNHDA and CDR2 SQIVND (reference sequence). CDR3 length: 15 residues. V lost 4 bases to trimming and J lost 0 bases, with 10 bases between them. CDR3 DNA sequence: TGTGCCAGTAGTAGCGGGGGCAGCTCCTACAATGAGCAGTTCTTC. Its protein product is CASSSGGSSYNEQFF. Together with reference TRBV19 and TRBJ2-1, the CDR3 gives the full variable domain: DGGITQSPKYLFRKEGQNVTLSCEQNLNHDAMYWYRQDPGQGLRLIYYSQIVNDFQKGDIAEGYSVSREKKESFPLTVTSAQKNPTAFYLCASSSGGSSYNEQFFGPGTRLTVL.

The V and J genes are TRBV7-2 and TRBJ2-7; TRBD2 agrees at 10 bases. V shed 0 bases and J 5 bases; nucleotides not matched to a gene: 10. The CDR3 sequence is 17 residues long. Germline CDR1 is SGHTA and CDR2 is FQGNSA. Here the CDR3 DNA reads TGTGCCAGCAGCTTAGCCCTTCCTAGCGGGAGCTGGAACGAGCAGTACTTC. It specifies CASSLALPSGSWNEQYF.

Remarks on this clone: Other nucleotide sequences from this sample produce the same CDR3. The chain employs TRBV27 and TRBJ2-1; D is uncertain. The CDR3 has 13 residues. V was clipped by 6 bases and J by 0 bases, with 6 bases between them. Germline values: CDR1 MNHEY, CDR2 SMNVEV (reference sequence). The CDR3 DNA is TGTGCCAGCAGAATGAGCTCCTACAATGAGCAGTTCTTC. Protein: CASRMSSYNEQFF.

V usage is TRBV5-6 and J usage is TRBJ2-3; TRBD1 matches at 7 bases. Germline CDR1 reads SGHDT; CDR2 reads YYEEEE. The junction had 3 bases not matched to a gene; V was cut back by 2 bases and J by 9 bases. The CDR3 spans 12 residues. The CDR3 coding sequence is TGTGCCAGCAGCTTACCGACAGGGACGCAGTATTTT. It is translated as CASSLPTGTQYF. Based on the CDR3 plus reference TRBV5-6 and TRBJ2-3, the full variable domain is DAGVTQSPTHLIKTRGQQVTLRCSPKSGHDTVSWYQQALGQGPQFIFQYYEEEERQRGNFPDRFSGHQFPNYSSELNVNALLLGDSALYLCASSLPTGTQYFGPGTRLTVL.

This clone was counted between two and nine times. This chain links TRBV5-6 with TRBJ2-7; D uncertain. V lost 0 bases, J lost 1 base, and 14 bases lay in between. CDR1 is SGHDT and CDR2 is YYEEEE in the germline V gene. There are 16 residues in the CDR3. Here the CDR3 DNA reads TGTGCCAGCAGCTTGGTTCCGGGTAGCAATTCCTACGAGCAGTACTTC. Translated, it gives CASSLVPGSNSYEQYF.

The chain couples TRBV2 to TRBJ2-3, with TRBD1 identical over 10 bases. Trimming took 5 bases from V and 2 from J; bases not matched to a gene: 4. The germline CDR1 and CDR2 sequences are SNHLY and FYNNEI. The CDR3 length is 15 residues. CDR3 nucleotides: TGTGCCAGCAGTCGACAGGGGGCGCCCACAGATACGCAGTATTTT. Protein: CASSRQGAPTDTQYF.

This chain links TRBV14 with TRBJ1-5; tentative D call: TRBD1 (5 bases). The germline V gene has CDR1 SGHDN and CDR2 FVKESK. Between the trimmed V and J ends, which lost 1 base and 0 bases, there was a span of 10 bases. The CDR3 is 16 residues long. The CDR3 DNA is TGTGCCAGCAGCCAAGTGCCAGGGCATAGCAATCAGCCCCAGCATTTT. It is translated as CASSQVPGHSNQPQHF.

The chain links TRBV2 to TRBJ2-3; maybe TRBD1 (6 bases). Germline CDR1 is SNHLY and CDR2 is FYNNEI. CDR3 length: 16 amino acids. V lost 5 bases, J lost 0 bases, and 15 bases lay in between. CDR3 region: CASSSYGQSSTDTQYF. The CDR3 DNA reads TGTGCCAGCAGTTCTTACGGACAGAGTAGCACAGATACGCAGTATTTT.